This TCR beta chain appears in the sequencing data of a study of response to subunit inactivated influenza vaccine. Study conclusions and caveats: A suggestion made by the authors is that each seasonal influenza vaccination recruits few new T cells.

One entry per CDR3 protein, called by TCRdb with MiXCR from the RT-PCR reads. The table shows 600,000 to 700,000 distinct CDR3 sequences, with roughly 15% occurring only once. With 8 bases removed from V and 0 bases from J, the gap between germline ends came to 17 bases. This CDR3 is 17 amino acids long. Germline lookup yields CDR1 MRHNA and CDR2 SNTAGT. About this clonotype: The antigen is unknown.

Sequencing used PBMCs from blood, obtained 14 days before vaccination. The chain joins TRBV6-4 to TRBJ2-6; D is perhaps TRBD1 (5 bases). The source is a middle-aged man who received an inactivated influenza vaccine. CDR3 region: CASESGKRSSGANVLTF. CDR3 in DNA: TGTGCCAGCGAGTCAGGGAAAAGGAGCTCTGGGGCCAACGTCCTGACTTTC.